Below, one T cell receptor (beta chain) is given with its context. This sample is drawn from a study of CD8 T cells in Susac syndrome. V lost 0 bases to trimming and J lost 2 bases, with 15 bases between them. Germline CDR1 is SGHRS and CDR2 is YFSETQ. The CDR3 sequence is 16 residues long. RNA totalling roughly 0.5 to 1 ug underwent reverse transcription with random hexamers. TCRdb recomputed calls from the immunoSEQ multiplex PCR reads with MiXCR, one row per CDR3 protein. The profile shows some 220,000 distinct CDR3 sequences, about 96% of them singletons. The sequence was obtained from a human donor with multiple sclerosis. The chain has TRBV5-1 and TRBJ2-7; tentative D call: TRBD1 (5 bases). The sequencing input was CD4+ T cells from PBMCs. The CDR3 region has the DNA TGCGCCAGCAGCTTGGGCCCCGACAGTGTCGCCTACGAGCAGTACTTC. Its protein is CASSLGPDSVAYEQYF.